What follows is one T cell receptor (beta chain) and its context. Profiled with immunoSEQ multiplex PCR; TCRdb holds only in-frame clones, not every one. The sample records 20,000 or so clones, 90% being singletons. The data originate from a study of T cells in localized non-small cell lung cancer. CDR1 is MNHEY, CDR2 SMNVEV, per germline (reference sequence). The V and J ends lost 2 bases and 3 bases respectively, with 9 bases between them. This CDR3 is 14 amino acids long. The clonotype comes from a woman between 40 and 69 years old with stage I lung adenocarcinoma. J is TRBJ2-3 and V is TRBV27, with D hard to call. Sequencing used peripheral blood, obtained before any cancer treatment. CDR3 region: CASSLAPATDTQYF. The CDR3 region has the DNA TGTGCCAGCAGTTTAGCGCCCGCGACAGATACGCAGTATTTT.